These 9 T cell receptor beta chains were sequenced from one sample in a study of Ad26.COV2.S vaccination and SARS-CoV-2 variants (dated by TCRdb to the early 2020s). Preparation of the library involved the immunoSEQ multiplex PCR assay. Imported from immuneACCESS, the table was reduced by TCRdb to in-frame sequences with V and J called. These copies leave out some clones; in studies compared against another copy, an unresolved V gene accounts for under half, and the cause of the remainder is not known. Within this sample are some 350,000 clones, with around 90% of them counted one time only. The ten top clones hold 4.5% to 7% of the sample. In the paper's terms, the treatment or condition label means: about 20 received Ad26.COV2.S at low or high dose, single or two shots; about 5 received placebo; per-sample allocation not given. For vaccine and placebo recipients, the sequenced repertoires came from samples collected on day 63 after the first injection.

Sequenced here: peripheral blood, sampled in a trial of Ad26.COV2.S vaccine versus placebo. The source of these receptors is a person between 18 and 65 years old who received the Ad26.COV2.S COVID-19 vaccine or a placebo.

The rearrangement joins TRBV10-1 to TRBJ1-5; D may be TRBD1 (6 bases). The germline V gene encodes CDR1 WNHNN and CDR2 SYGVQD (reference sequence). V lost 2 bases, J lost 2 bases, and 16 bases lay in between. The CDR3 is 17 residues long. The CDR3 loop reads CASSERTDPRGNQPQHF. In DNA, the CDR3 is TGCGCCAGCAGTGAGAGGACAGATCCTAGGGGCAATCAGCCCCAGCATTTT.

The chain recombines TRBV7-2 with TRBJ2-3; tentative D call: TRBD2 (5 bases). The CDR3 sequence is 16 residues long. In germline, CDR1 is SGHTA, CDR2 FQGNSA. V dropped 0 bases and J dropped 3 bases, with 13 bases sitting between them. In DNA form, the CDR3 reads TGTGCCAGCAGCTTAGCATTGCAGGCGGGTACAGATACGCAGTATTTT. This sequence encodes CASSLALQAGTDTQYF. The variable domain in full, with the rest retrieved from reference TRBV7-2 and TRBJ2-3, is GAGVSQSPSNKVTEKGKDVELRCDPISGHTALYWYRQSLGQGLEFLIYFQGNSAPDKSGLPSDRFSAERTGGSVSTLTIQRTQQEDSAVYLCASSLALQAGTDTQYFGPGTRLTVL.

The CDR3 sequence is CASSFGSTEAFF. The DNA of the CDR3 is TGTGCCAGCAGCTTCGGGAGCACTGAAGCTTTCTTT. The gene calls are TRBV7-8 and TRBJ1-1, with D unresolved. V was trimmed by 3 bases and J by 4 bases, leaving 6 bases between them. From germline, CDR1 is SGHVS and CDR2 FQNEAQ. CDR3 size: 12 residues. The full variable domain, with the rest looked up from reference TRBV7-8 and TRBJ1-1, is GAGVSQSPRYKVAKRGQDVALRCDPISGHVSLFWYQQALGQGPEFLTYFQNEAQLDKSGLPSDRFFAERPEGSVSTLKIQRTQQEDSAVYLCASSFGSTEAFFGQGTRLTVV.

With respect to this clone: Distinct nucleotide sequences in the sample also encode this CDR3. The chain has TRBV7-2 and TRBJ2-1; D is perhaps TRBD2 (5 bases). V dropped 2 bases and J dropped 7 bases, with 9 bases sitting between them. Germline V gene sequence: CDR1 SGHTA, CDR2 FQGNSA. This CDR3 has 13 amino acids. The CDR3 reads CASSLSRGNEQFF. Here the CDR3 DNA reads TGTGCCAGCAGCTTAAGTCGGGGTAATGAGCAGTTCTTC.

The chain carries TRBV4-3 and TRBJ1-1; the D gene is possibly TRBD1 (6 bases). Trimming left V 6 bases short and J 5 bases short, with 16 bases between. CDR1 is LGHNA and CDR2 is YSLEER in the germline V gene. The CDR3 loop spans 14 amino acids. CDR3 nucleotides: TGCGCCAGCAGGGGGGGCGGGGGAGGTACTGAAGCTTTCTTT. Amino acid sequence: CASRGGGGGTEAFF.

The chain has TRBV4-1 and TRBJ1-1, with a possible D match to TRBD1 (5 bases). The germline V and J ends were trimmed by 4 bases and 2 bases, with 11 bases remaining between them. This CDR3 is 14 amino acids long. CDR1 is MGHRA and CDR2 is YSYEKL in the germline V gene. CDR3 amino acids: CASSLQQENTEAFF. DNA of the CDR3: TGCGCCAGCAGCCTCCAACAGGAAAACACTGAAGCTTTCTTT.

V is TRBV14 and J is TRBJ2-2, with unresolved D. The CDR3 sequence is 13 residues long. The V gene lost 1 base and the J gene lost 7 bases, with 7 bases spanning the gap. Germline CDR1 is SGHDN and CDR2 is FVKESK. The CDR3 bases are TGTGCCAGCAGCCAAGGAGGATACGGGGAGCTGTTTTTT. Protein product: CASSQGGYGELFF. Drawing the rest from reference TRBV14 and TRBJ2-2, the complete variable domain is EAGVTQFPSHSVIEKGQTVTLRCDPISGHDNLYWYRRVMGKEIKFLLHFVKESKQDESGMPNNRFLAERTGGTYSTLKVQPAELEDSGVYFCASSQGGYGELFFGEGSRLTVL.

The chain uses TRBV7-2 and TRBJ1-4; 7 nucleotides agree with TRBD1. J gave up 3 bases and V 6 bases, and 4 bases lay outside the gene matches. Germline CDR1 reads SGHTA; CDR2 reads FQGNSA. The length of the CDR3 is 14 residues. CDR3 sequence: CASRPGTANEKLFF. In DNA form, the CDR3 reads TGTGCCAGCAGGCCCGGGACAGCTAATGAAAAACTGTTTTTT.

The CDR3 is CASSQSSGDYGYTF. CDR3 nucleotides: TGTGCCAGCAGTCAGAGCTCAGGGGACTATGGCTACACCTTC. The V gene is TRBV3-1 (or the pseudogene TRBV3-2), the J gene TRBJ1-2; maybe TRBD1 (6 bases). This CDR3 is 14 amino acids long. The germline V gene encodes CDR1 LGHDT and CDR2 YNNKEL (reference sequence). The ends were cut back, 6 bases at V and 3 bases at J, with 14 bases in the middle.